This T cell receptor (beta chain) was captured in a study of long-term antiretroviral therapy in people with HIV. With regard to this clone: The target antigen is unknown.

Run at survey level, the immunoSEQ assay was version v3.0. Assay used: immunoSEQ multiplex PCR; TCRdb lists only in-frame clones, some missing. This table holds 30,000 to 40,000 clones, around 79% found once. Overall study findings and caveats: Blood was collected between about 2004 and 2017, possibly under older ART regimens. Spans of CDR3 length were tighter for HIV repertoires than for controls.

The germline V gene encodes CDR1 MGHRA and CDR2 YSYEKL. The CDR3 has 17 residues. This TCR derives from a man between 50 and 59 years old with HIV. The sample here was unsorted PBMCs, taken 3 years after starting antiretroviral therapy. V and J are TRBV4-1 and TRBJ2-5; 11 bases agree with TRBD1. The end of the DNA fits TRBJ2-7 better, so the J call may be wrong. CDR3 loop: CASSQVDLGTGGYEQYF. CDR3 coding DNA: TGCGCCAGCAGCCAAGTGGACCTCGGGACAGGGGGCTACGAGCAGTACTTC.